A selection of T cell receptor beta chains follows, all from one sample in a study of blood T cell repertoires in COVID-19. Data came from immunoSEQ multiplex PCR; TCRdb stores just in-frame clones and leaves some out. In the table there are nearly 400,000 clones, 89% of which are singletons. Sequencing used PBMCs or T cells enriched from blood (not recorded which). Every receptor here comes from a woman aged 25 to 45 who had recovered from COVID-19. Each CDR3 is given with its conserved first and last residue. The D gene is left open where the match is weak. Some rows have no size entry. The others give once, few or many, or a class for an expanded clone.

TRBJ1-1 TRBV15 few - CATRPGEMNTEAFF TGTGCCACCCGCCCGGGAGAGATGAACACTGAAGCTTTCTTT
TRBJ2-5 TRBV24-1 - TRBD2 CATSALAGGTETQYF TGTGCCACCAGTGCCTTGGCGGGGGGGACTGAGACCCAGTACTTC
TRBJ2-1 TRBV3-1/TRBV3-2 - - CASSEPLYNEQFF TGTGCCAGCAGCGAGCCCCTTTACAATGAGCAGTTCTTC
TRBJ2-7 TRBV25-1 - - CASSEGGSHYEQYF TGTGCCAGCAGTGAAGGAGGGTCCCACTACGAGCAGTACTTC
TRBJ1-4 TRBV29-1 - - CSGYLNEKLFF TGCAGCGGTTATCTGAATGAAAAACTGTTTTTT
TRBJ1-2 TRBV29-1 - - CSVDVAGVAYGYTF TGCAGCGTTGATGTGGCAGGGGTGGCGTATGGCTACACCTTC
TRBJ1-2 TRBV10-2 - - CASSEPHRANYGYTF TGCGCCAGCAGTGAGCCCCACAGAGCTAACTATGGCTACACCTTC
TRBJ1-1 TRBV10-3 few TRBD1 CAIGDSLSEAFF TGTGCCATAGGGGACAGTTTATCTGAAGCTTTCTTT
TRBJ2-7 TRBV11-2 - TRBD2 CASSTSGLYEQYF TGTGCCAGCTCTACTAGCGGATTATACGAGCAGTACTTC
TRBJ2-1 TRBV28 - - CASSLSGPSDEQFF TGTGCCAGCAGTTTAAGCGGCCCTAGTGATGAGCAGTTCTTC
TRBJ1-2 TRBV6-5 - - CASSYSYSSEVGYTF TGTGCCAGCAGTTACTCGTATTCGAGCGAGGTGGGCTACACCTTC
TRBJ1-1 TRBV13 - - CASSRTMGLEAFF TGTGCCAGCAGCCGAACAATGGGGCTTGAAGCTTTCTTT
TRBJ2-7 TRBV7-9 - - CASSLLGLYEQYF TGTGCCAGCAGCTTATTGGGACTCTACGAGCAGTACTTC
TRBJ1-1 TRBV30 few - CAWSAGKRTEAFF TGTGCCTGGTCGGCGGGAAAACGGACTGAAGCTTTCTTT
TRBJ1-1 TRBV7-9 - - CASRGLTGNTEAFF TGTGCCAGCAGGGGCCTGACAGGGAACACTGAAGCTTTCTTT
TRBJ1-2 TRBV5-1 - TRBD1 CASSLVQGADYGYTF TGCGCCAGCAGCTTGGTCCAGGGGGCGGACTATGGCTACACCTTC
TRBJ2-7 TRBV5-1 - TRBD2 CASRLQPSGSDEQYF TGCGCCAGCAGATTGCAGCCTAGCGGGAGCGACGAGCAGTACTTC
TRBJ2-3 TRBV27 - - CASSSVWVAGVTDTQYF TGTGCCAGCAGCTCAGTTTGGGTGGCCGGAGTTACAGATACGCAGTATTTT
TRBJ2-2 TRBV28 once - CASRGLNTGELFF TGTGCCAGCAGGGGCCTCAACACCGGGGAGCTGTTTTTT
TRBJ2-1 TRBV27 once - CASSSLPGLITYNEQFF TGTGCCAGCAGTTCCTTACCGGGACTTATAACATACAATGAGCAGTTCTTC
TRBJ1-3 TRBV11-2 - - CASSLDGAVSLYF TGTGCCAGCAGCTTAGATGGGGCGGTTTCCCTATATTTT
TRBJ1-1 TRBV18 - - CASSLRGGEAFF TGTGCCAGCTCACTCAGGGGCGGTGAAGCTTTCTTT
TRBJ1-2 TRBV5-6 - TRBD1 CASSPDRGYGYTF TGTGCCAGCAGTCCCGACAGGGGCTATGGCTACACCTTC
TRBJ1-5 TRBV15 - - CATSRFDSRNQPQHF TGTGCCACCAGCAGATTTGACAGCCGCAATCAGCCCCAGCATTTT
TRBJ2-2 TRBV11-3 - - CASSLDPRATTGELFF TGTGCCAGCAGCTTAGACCCCAGGGCGACCACCGGGGAGCTGTTTTTT
TRBJ2-5 TRBV10-3 - TRBD2 CAIRTGLPGETQYF TGTGCCATCAGGACGGGACTACCGGGGGAGACCCAGTACTTC
TRBJ1-2 TRBV7-2 - - CASSLRLQGVLNYGYTF TGTGCCAGCAGCTTGCGGCTCCAGGGCGTCCTTAACTATGGCTACACCTTC
TRBJ2-7 TRBV5-6 - - CASGKQAYEQYF TGTGCCAGCGGCAAACAAGCCTACGAGCAGTACTTC
TRBJ2-2 TRBV10-3 - - CAYTGEVTGELFF TGTGCCTACACAGGAGAGGTCACCGGGGAGCTGTTTTTT
TRBJ2-3 TRBV21-1 - - CAIPRGLAGGTDTQYF TGTGCCATCCCAAGAGGACTAGCGGGGGGCACAGATACGCAGTATTTT
TRBJ2-2 TRBV30 - - CAWSVSATGELFF TGTGCCTGGAGTGTATCAGCGACCGGGGAGCTGTTTTTT
TRBJ2-7 TRBV12-5 - TRBD1 CASGLVAGQGPRIPSYEQYF TGTGCTAGTGGTTTGGTGGCAGGACAGGGGCCGCGAATCCCATCCTACGAGCAGTACTTC
TRBJ1-1 TRBV5-5 - - CASSPTGSTEAFF TGTGCCAGCAGCCCTACAGGATCCACTGAAGCTTTCTTT
TRBJ2-7 TRBV7-2 - - CASSVQGSSYEQYF TGTGCCAGCAGCGTCCAGGGGAGCTCCTACGAGCAGTACTTC
TRBJ2-5 TRBV27 - - CASSLRSGIRETQYF TGTGCCAGCAGTTTAAGGTCGGGAATTAGGGAGACCCAGTACTTC
TRBJ1-5 TRBV5-1 - - CASSPDGPSNQPQHF TGCGCCAGCAGCCCAGATGGGCCCTCCAATCAGCCCCAGCATTTT
TRBJ1-1 TRBV29-1 - - CSVETARNTEAFF TGCAGCGTTGAAACCGCCAGGAACACTGAAGCTTTCTTT
TRBJ2-3 TRBV7-2 - - CASSLVHIDTQYF TGTGCCAGCAGCTTAGTTCACATAGATACGCAGTATTTT
TRBJ2-7 TRBV19 - TRBD2 CASSMFGTSASYEQYF TGTGCCAGTAGTATGTTCGGGACTAGCGCGTCCTACGAGCAGTACTTC
TRBJ2-7 TRBV5-1 - TRBD1 CASSWGTGGSYEQYF TGCGCCAGCAGCTGGGGGACAGGGGGTTCCTACGAGCAGTACTTC
TRBJ2-1 TRBV10-3 - TRBD2 CAISEGTSGIDEQFF TGTGCCATCAGTGAAGGGACTAGCGGGATAGATGAGCAGTTCTTC
TRBJ2-7 TRBV28 - - CASRRTASYEQYF TGTGCCAGCAGGAGGACAGCATCCTACGAGCAGTACTTC
TRBJ2-7 TRBV7-3 once - CASSPNGHGVEQYF TGTGCCAGCAGCCCTAATGGGCACGGGGTCGAGCAGTACTTC
TRBJ2-1 TRBV12-3/TRBV12-4 once TRBD2 CASSGTNAGEAFF TGTGCCAGCAGTGGGACTAACGCGGGAGAGGCTTTCTTC
TRBJ1-4 TRBV15 - - CATSNPGNMANEKLFF TGTGCCACCAGCAACCCAGGGAATATGGCTAATGAAAAACTGTTTTTT
TRBJ1-3 TRBV11-2 few TRBD1 CALIYRGLGNTIYF TGTGCCCTCATCTACAGGGGGCTAGGAAACACCATATATTTT
TRBJ1-1 TRBV7-6 - - CASSLDEGTEAFF TGTGCCAGCAGCTTAGACGAGGGCACTGAAGCTTTCTTT
TRBJ1-5 TRBV2 - TRBD1 CASSERQGATPGQPQHF TGTGCCAGCAGTGAACGGCAGGGGGCGACCCCGGGACAGCCCCAGCATTTT